A selection of T cell receptor beta chains follows, all from one sample in a study of identical twins. A single record per CDR3 protein comes from TCRdb applying MiXCR to the 5' RACE reads. Here the sample spans under 250,000 distinct CDR3 sequences, around 10% being singletons. The material sequenced was memory (CD45RO+) T cells sorted from blood. Every receptor here comes from a woman between 18 and 29 years old in good health. CDR3s include the opening cysteine and the closing phenylalanine or tryptophan. Fields, in order: J gene, D gene, V gene, CDR3 protein. A D gene is named only where the DNA matches it firmly.

TRBJ2-3 TRBD2 TRBV6-5 CASSYGASGGFTDTQYF
TRBJ1-1 TRBD1 TRBV12-5 CASGSWTGTNTEAFF
TRBJ2-7 - TRBV10-1 CASSESGDSWEQYF
TRBJ1-2 - TRBV5-1 CASSLNPDRSFGYGYTF
TRBJ2-7 - TRBV6-1 CASTEVGGSYEQYF
TRBJ2-3 - TRBV19 CASSIREWKDTQYF
TRBJ2-7 TRBD1 TRBV7-8 CASSFGQDRYEQYF
TRBJ2-1 TRBD2 TRBV11-2 CASSPTSGGASSNEQFF
TRBJ2-1 - TRBV6-6 CASSYTNLNEQFF
TRBJ2-1 TRBD1 TRBV6-1 CASRLTGGGVNNEQFF
TRBJ2-2 - TRBV30 CAWAATGVSNTGELFF
TRBJ2-2 - TRBV20-1 CSARRGTGELFF
TRBJ2-7 - TRBV10-3 CATNKLDGAYEQYF
TRBJ2-3 TRBD1 TRBV20-1 CSARDPDRGDTQYF
TRBJ2-3 - TRBV5-6 CASSPGLLSGSPTDTQYF
TRBJ2-2 - TRBV6-2/TRBV6-3 CASSYFADTGELFF
TRBJ1-1 TRBD1 TRBV6-1 CASSTTPGQGATEAFF
TRBJ1-1 - TRBV12-3/TRBV12-4 CASSPTDGEAFF
TRBJ2-3 TRBD1 TRBV9 CASSADRAVDTQYF
TRBJ1-3 - TRBV6-5 CASSYSGNQGNTIYF
TRBJ2-3 TRBD2 TRBV6-5 CASSYFRLAGETTDTQYF
TRBJ2-6 - TRBV14 CASSLIRTGANVLTF
TRBJ1-1 TRBD1 TRBV20-1 CSASETGWNTEAFF
TRBJ2-7 - TRBV2 CASSDSPYEQYF
TRBJ2-1 - TRBV28 CASSLSGAAGNEQFF
TRBJ2-5 TRBD2 TRBV10-3 CAISEPQRGKQETQYF
TRBJ2-1 TRBD2 TRBV10-1 CASSETSRPYNEQFF
TRBJ2-2 - TRBV18 CASSPRGVAISSSTGELFF
TRBJ2-7 - TRBV7-2 CASSLSPSAYEQYF
TRBJ2-7 - TRBV4-3 CASSQDPASYEQYF
TRBJ2-7 - TRBV7-8 CASSLSLYEQYF
TRBJ2-1 TRBD2 TRBV5-1 CASSLTSGAGTYNEQFF
TRBJ2-7 TRBD2 TRBV7-7 CASSLGAGGSYEQYF
TRBJ2-3 - TRBV14 CASSQVQADTQYF
TRBJ1-2 TRBD1 TRBV14 CASSHRDRVYGYTF
TRBJ2-1 TRBD2 TRBV20-1 CSASRGRGSYNEQFF
TRBJ2-3 - TRBV7-9 CASSAVTDTQYF
TRBJ1-4 - TRBV5-1 CASSLAGARGEKLFF
TRBJ2-2 - TRBV14 CASSWAGELFF
TRBJ2-4 - TRBV4-3 CASSPEALQGTKNIQYF
TRBJ2-7 - TRBV6-1 CASASASSYEQYF